The clone carrying this T cell receptor beta chain appeared a few times. Its cognate antigen is unknown. TCRdb reprocessed the reads with MiXCR, giving one entry per CDR3 protein. Among fewer than 850,000 distinct CDR3 sequences listed, around 29% were seen once. This specimen comes from a study of T cell repertoires in cytomegalovirus infection. The V gene end was trimmed by 5 bases and the J gene end by 2 bases; junction bases not matched to a gene: 4. CDR1 is SEHNR, CDR2 FQNEAQ, per germline (reference sequence). The CDR3 extends over 14 amino acids. The sequence was obtained from a human donor in good health (CMV status not recorded). Some clones in this sample may be carry-over from other donors' samples. Sequenced material: cultured CD8+ T cells from PBMCs, taken from culture after CMV antigen stimulation. The chain is built from TRBV7-9 and TRBJ2-7, with 9 bases fitting TRBD1. The CDR3: CASSTRQGAYEQYV. The DNA for the CDR3 is TGTGCCAGCAGCACTCGACAGGGGGCCTACGAGCAGTACGTC.